This TCR beta chain was identified during a study of CD8 T cells in ankylosing spondylitis. As for this clonotype: Its antigen is unidentified.

This CDR3 contains 16 residues. Unmatched junction bases numbered 6, after V lost 4 bases and J lost 1 base. Quantitative barcoded 5'-RACE was used to prepare TCR beta libraries. TCRdb itself ran the 5' RACE reads through MiXCR, one entry per CDR3 protein. Here the sample spans 700,000 or so distinct CDR3 sequences, under 20% being singletons. Study-level points and caveats: Ankylosing spondylitis blood appeared to carry a characteristic TCR beta motif of 7 or 8 highly homologous variants. The clones that were linked to disease were reported to be significantly enriched in matched synovial fluid samples from ankylosing spondylitis patients. Earlier literature documents some of the motif variants in reactive arthritis synovial fluid and blood. The disease-linked clones had a CD8+ phenotype and low blood frequencies.

Material: blood, either unsorted or a sorted T cell fraction (not recorded which). The TCR was taken from a male donor with ankylosing spondylitis. J is TRBJ2-7 and V is TRBV12-3 or TRBV12-4; 11 bases match TRBD2. The CDR3 region is CASSSRLAGLSYEQYF. The CDR3 nucleotides are TGTGCCAGCAGTTCAAGACTAGCGGGATTGTCCTACGAGCAGTACTTC.